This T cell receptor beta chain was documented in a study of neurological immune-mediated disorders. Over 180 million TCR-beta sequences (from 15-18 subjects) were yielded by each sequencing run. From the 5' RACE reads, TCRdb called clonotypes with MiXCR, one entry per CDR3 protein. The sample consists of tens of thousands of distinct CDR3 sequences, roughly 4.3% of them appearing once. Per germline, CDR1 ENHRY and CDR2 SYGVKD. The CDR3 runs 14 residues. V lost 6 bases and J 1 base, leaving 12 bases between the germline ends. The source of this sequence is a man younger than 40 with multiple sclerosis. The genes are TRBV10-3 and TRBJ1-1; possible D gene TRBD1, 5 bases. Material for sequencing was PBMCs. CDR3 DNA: TGTGCCATCAGGGGGACGTCCCGGAACACTGAAGCTTTCTTT. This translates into CAIRGTSRNTEAFF.